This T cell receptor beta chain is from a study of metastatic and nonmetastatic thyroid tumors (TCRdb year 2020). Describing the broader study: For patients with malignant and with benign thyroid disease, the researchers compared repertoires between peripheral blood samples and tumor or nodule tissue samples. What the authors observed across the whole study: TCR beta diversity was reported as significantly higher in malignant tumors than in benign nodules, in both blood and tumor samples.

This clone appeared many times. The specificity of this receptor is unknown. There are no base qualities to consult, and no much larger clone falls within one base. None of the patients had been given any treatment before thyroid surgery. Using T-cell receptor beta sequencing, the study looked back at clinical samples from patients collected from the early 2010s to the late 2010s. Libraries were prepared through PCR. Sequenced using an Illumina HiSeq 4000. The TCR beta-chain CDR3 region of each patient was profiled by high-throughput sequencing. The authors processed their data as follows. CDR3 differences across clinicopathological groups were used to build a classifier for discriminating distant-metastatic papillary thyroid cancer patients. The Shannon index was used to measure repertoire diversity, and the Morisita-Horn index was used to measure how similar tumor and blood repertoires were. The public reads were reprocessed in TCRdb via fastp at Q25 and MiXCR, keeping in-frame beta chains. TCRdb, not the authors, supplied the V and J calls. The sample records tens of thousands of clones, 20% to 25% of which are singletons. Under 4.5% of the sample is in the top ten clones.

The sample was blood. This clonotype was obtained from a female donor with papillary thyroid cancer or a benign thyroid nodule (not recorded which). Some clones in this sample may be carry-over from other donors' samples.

The CDR3 protein sequence reads: CASSQEREWAGELFF. The sequence in DNA is TGCGCCAGCAGCCAGGAGCGGGAGTGGGCCGGGGAGCTGTTTTTT. The V and J segments used are TRBV5-1 and TRBJ2-2; 8 junctional bases match TRBD2. Including cysteine and phenylalanine, the CDR3 has 15 amino acids. Solely the CDR3 DNA is kept, with 45 bases framed from the first base. The V end gives up 4 bases and the J end 6 bases, leaving 8 bases in the junction not matched to a gene. The germline V gene encodes CDR1 SGHRS and CDR2 YFSETQ.